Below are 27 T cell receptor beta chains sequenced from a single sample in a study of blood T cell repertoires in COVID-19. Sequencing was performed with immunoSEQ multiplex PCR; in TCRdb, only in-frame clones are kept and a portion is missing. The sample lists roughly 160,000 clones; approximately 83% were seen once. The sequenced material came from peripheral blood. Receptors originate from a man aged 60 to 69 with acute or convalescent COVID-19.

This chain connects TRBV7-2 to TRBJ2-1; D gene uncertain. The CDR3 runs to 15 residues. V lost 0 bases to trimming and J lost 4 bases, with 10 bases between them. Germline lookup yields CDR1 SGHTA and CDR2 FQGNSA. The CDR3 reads CASSLAVVAYNEQFF. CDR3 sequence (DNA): TGTGCCAGCAGCTTAGCGGTAGTCGCGTACAATGAGCAGTTCTTC. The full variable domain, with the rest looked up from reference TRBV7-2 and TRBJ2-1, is GAGVSQSPSNKVTEKGKDVELRCDPISGHTALYWYRQSLGQGLEFLIYFQGNSAPDKSGLPSDRFSAERTGGSVSTLTIQRTQQEDSAVYLCASSLAVVAYNEQFFGPGTRLTVL.

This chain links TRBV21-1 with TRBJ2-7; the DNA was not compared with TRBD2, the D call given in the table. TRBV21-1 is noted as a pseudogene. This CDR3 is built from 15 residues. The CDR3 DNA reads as TGTGCCAGCAGCAAAATCTCGGGATCAGCGTTAGAGCAGTACTTC. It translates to CASSKISGSALEQYF.

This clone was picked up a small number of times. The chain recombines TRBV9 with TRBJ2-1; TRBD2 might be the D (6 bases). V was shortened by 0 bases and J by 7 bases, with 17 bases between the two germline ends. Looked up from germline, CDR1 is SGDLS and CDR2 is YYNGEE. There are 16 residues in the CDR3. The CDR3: CASSVVPGVRWNEQFF. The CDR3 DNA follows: TGTGCCAGCAGCGTAGTTCCGGGAGTTCGTTGGAATGAGCAGTTCTTC.

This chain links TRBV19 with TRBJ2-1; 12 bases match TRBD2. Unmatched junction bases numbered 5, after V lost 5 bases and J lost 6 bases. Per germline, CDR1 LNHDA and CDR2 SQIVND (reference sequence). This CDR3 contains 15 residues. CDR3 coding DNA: TGTGCCAGTAGTGTCGGGACTAGCGGGCTCAATGAGCAGTTCTTC. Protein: CASSVGTSGLNEQFF.

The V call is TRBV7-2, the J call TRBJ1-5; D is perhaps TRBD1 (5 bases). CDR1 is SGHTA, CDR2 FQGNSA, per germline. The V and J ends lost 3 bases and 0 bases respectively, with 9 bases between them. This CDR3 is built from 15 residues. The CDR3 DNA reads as TGTGCCAGCAGCTTCCAGGGCAATAGCAATCAGCCCCAGCATTTT. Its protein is CASSFQGNSNQPQHF.

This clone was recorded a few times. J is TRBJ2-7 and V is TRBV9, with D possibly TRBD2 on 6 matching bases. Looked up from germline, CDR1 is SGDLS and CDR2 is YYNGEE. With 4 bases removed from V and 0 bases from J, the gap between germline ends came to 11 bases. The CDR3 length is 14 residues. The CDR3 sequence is CASSRRDLSYEQYF. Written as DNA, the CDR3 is TGTGCCAGCAGCAGGCGGGACCTCTCCTACGAGCAGTACTTC.

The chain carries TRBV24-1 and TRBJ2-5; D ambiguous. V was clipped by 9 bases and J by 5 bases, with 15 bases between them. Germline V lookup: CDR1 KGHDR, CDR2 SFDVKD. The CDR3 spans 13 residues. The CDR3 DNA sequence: TGTGCCACCGCAAGACATGCTGGGGAGACCCAGTACTTC. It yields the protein CATARHAGETQYF.

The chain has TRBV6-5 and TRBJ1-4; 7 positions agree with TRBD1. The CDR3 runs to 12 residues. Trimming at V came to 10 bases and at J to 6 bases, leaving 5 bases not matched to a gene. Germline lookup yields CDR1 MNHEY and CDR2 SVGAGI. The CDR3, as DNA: TGTGCCATTCGACAGGGCGATGAAAAACTGTTTTTT. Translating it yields CAIRQGDEKLFF.

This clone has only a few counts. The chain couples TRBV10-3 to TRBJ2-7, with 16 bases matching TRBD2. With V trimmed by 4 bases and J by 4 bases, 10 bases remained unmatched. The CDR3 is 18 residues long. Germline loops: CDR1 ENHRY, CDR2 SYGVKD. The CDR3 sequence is CAISAGLAGGPGRYEQYF. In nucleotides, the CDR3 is TGTGCCATCAGTGCGGGACTAGCGGGAGGGCCAGGAAGGTACGAGCAGTACTTC.

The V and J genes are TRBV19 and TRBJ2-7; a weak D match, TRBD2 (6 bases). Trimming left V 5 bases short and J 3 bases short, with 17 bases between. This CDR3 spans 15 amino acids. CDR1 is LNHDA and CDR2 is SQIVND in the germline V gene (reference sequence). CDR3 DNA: TGTGCCAGTAGTGCGCCCGGGACTGGAGACTACGAGCAGTACTTC. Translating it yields CASSAPGTGDYEQYF.

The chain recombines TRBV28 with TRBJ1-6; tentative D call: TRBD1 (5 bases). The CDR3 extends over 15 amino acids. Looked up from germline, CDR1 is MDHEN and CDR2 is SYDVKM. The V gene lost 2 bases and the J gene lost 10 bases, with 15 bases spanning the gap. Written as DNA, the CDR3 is TGTGCCAGCAGTTTAGTTCAGGGAAGGTACTCACCCCTCCACTTT. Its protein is CASSLVQGRYSPLHF.

The CDR3 DNA follows: TGCGCCAGCAGCTTAACAGGGACCGATCAGCCCCAGCATTTT. It encodes CASSLTGTDQPQHF. V and J are TRBV5-1 and TRBJ1-5, with D perhaps matching TRBD1 (6 bases). V lost 2 bases to trimming and J lost 5 bases, with 11 bases between them. CDR1 SGHRS and CDR2 YFSETQ come from the germline V gene. The CDR3 sequence is 14 residues long.

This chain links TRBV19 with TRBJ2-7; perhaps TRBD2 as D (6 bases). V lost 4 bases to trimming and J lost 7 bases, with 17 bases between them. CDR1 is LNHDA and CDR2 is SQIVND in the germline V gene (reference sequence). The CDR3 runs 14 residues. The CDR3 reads CASSRSTGVSEQYF. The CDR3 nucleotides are TGTGCCAGTAGTAGAAGTACGGGAGTGTCAGAGCAGTACTTC.

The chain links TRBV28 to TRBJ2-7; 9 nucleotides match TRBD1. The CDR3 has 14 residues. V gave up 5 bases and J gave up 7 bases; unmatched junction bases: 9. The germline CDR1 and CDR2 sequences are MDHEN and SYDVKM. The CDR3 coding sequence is TGTGCCAGCAGTGCCGGGACAGGGTGGTTTGAGCAGTACTTC. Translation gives CASSAGTGWFEQYF.

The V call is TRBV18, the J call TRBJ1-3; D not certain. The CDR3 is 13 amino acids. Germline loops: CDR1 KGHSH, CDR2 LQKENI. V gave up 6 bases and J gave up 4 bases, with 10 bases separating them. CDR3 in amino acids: CASSEGSGNTIYF. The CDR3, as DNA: TGTGCCAGCTCGGAGGGATCAGGAAACACCATATATTTT.

CDR3 bases: TGCAGCGTTGTAGGGGGCGGCTACGAGCAGTACTTC. Translation gives CSVVGGGYEQYF. The V gene is TRBV29-1, the J gene TRBJ2-7, with 7 positions matching TRBD1. The trim removed 4 bases at V and 3 bases at J, leaving 3 bases unmatched. CDR3 length equals 12 residues. Germline-derived CDR1 and CDR2 are SQVTM and ANQGSEA.

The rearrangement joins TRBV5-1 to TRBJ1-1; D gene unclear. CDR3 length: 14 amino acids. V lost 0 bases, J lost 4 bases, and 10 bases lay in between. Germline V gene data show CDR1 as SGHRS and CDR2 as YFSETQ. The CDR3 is CASSLESTATEAFF. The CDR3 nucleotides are TGCGCCAGCAGCTTGGAAAGCACAGCCACTGAAGCTTTCTTT.

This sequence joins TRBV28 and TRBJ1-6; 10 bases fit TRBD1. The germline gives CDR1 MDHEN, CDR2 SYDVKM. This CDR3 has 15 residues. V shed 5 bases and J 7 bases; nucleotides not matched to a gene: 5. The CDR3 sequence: CASSLRQGANSPLHF. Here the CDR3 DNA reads TGTGCCAGCAGTCTTCGACAGGGGGCGAATTCACCCCTCCACTTT.

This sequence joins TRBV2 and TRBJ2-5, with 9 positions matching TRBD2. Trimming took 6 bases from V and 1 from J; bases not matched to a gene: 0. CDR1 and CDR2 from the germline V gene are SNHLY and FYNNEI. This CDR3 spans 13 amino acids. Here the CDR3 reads CASRGLAQETQYF. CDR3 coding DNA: TGTGCCAGCAGGGGACTAGCCCAAGAGACCCAGTACTTC.

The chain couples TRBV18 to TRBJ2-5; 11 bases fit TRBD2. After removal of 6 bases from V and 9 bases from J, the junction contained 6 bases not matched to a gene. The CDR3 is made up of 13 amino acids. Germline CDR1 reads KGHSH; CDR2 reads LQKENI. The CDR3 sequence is CASSSGTSGAQYF. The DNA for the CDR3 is TGTGCCAGCTCCTCCGGGACTAGCGGCGCCCAGTACTTC.

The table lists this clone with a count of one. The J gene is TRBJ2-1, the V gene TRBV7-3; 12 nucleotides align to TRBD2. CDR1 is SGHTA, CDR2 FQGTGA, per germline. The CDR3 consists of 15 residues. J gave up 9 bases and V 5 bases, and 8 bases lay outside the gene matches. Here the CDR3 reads CASSLAGGVRFEQFF. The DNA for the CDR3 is TGTGCCAGCAGCCTAGCGGGAGGGGTTCGTTTTGAGCAGTTCTTC.

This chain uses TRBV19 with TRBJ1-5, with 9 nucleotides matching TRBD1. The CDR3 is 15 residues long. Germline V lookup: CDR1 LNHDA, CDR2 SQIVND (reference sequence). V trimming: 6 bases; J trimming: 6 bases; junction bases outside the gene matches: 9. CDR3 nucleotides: TGTGCCAGTAGCAGGAAGACAGGGGGGAGTCAGCCCCAGCATTTT. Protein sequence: CASSRKTGGSQPQHF.

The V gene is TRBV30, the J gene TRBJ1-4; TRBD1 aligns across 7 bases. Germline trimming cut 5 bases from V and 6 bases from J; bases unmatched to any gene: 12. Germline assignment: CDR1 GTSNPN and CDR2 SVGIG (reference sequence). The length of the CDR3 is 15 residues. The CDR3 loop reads CAWGLPDRHYEKLFF. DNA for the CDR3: TGTGCCTGGGGACTCCCGGACAGGCATTATGAAAAACTGTTTTTT. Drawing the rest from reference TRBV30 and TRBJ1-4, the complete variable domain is SQTIHQWPATLVQPVGSPLSLECTVEGTSNPNLYWYRQAAGRGLQLLFYSVGIGQISSEVPQNLSASRPQDRQFILSSKKLLLSDSGFYLCAWGLPDRHYEKLFFGSGTQLSVL.

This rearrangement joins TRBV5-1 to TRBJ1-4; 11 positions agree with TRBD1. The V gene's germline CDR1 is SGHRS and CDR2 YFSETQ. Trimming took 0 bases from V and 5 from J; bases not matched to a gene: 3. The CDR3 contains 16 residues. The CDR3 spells CASSLDRDRGNEKLFF. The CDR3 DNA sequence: TGCGCCAGCAGCTTGGATCGGGACAGGGGGAATGAAAAACTGTTTTTT.

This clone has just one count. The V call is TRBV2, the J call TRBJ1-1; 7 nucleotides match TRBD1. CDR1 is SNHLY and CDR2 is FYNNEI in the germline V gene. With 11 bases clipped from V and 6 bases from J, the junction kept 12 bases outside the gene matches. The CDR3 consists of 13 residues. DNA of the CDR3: TGTGCCGGATCTCGACAGGGAACGTCTGAAGCTTTCTTT. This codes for CAGSRQGTSEAFF.

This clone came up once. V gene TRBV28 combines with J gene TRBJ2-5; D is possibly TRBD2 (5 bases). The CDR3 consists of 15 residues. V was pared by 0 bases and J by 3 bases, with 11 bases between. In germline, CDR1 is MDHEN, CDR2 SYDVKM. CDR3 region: CASSLWGAGKETQYF. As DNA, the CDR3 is TGTGCCAGCAGTTTATGGGGCGCGGGTAAAGAGACCCAGTACTTC.

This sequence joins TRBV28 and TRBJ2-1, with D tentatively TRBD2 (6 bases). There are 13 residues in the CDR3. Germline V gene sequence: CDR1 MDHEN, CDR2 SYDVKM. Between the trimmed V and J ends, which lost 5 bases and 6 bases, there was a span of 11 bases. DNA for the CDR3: TGTGCCAGCAGTCTCGGGGGACTCAATGAGCAGTTCTTC. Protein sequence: CASSLGGLNEQFF.